The 14 T cell receptor beta chains presented below share a single source sample, sequenced in a study of blood T cell repertoires in COVID-19. Generated by immunoSEQ multiplex PCR, the TCRdb table keeps only in-frame clones and is missing some. This sample has 20,000 to 25,000 clones, with 85% to 90% found just once. The sample taken for sequencing was peripheral blood. The receptors here all came from a man aged 45 to 65 with active COVID-19.

The V gene is TRBV5-4, the J gene TRBJ2-3; TRBD2 matches at 8 bases. The V and J ends lost 4 bases and 0 bases, in that order; junction bases with no gene match: 7. Germline loops: CDR1 SGHNT, CDR2 YYREEE (reference sequence). The CDR3 has 16 residues. This CDR3 is CASSVGGALSTDTQYF. The CDR3, as DNA: TGTGCCAGCAGCGTCGGGGGGGCCCTTAGCACAGATACGCAGTATTTT.

The chain uses TRBV5-1 and TRBJ2-3; TRBD1 matches at 7 bases. With 0 bases clipped from V and 5 bases from J, the junction kept 6 bases outside the gene matches. CDR1 and CDR2 (germline): SGHRS, YFSETQ. The CDR3 is made up of 15 amino acids. CDR3 bases: TGCGCCAGCAGCTTGGCCGGACAGGACCTAGATACGCAGTATTTT. Its translation: CASSLAGQDLDTQYF.

V and J are TRBV30 and TRBJ2-5; tentative D call: TRBD2 (5 bases). Germline V gene lookup returns CDR1 GTSNPN and CDR2 SVGIG (reference sequence). Trimming pared 3 bases from V and 5 bases from J, leaving 28 bases between. This CDR3 contains 18 residues. For the CDR3, the DNA is TGTGCCTGGAGCCCTTTCAGCGGCAGTTTTAGTTTAGGGGAGACCCAGTACTTC. As protein: CAWSPFSGSFSLGETQYF.

CDR3 coding DNA: TGTGCCAGCAGTGAGGCAGGGGGGGAGACCCAGTACTTC. Amino acids: CASSEAGGETQYF. The gene calls are TRBV6-1 and TRBJ2-5; D possibly corresponds to TRBD1 (7 bases). V dropped 3 bases and J dropped 5 bases, with 10 bases sitting between them. CDR1 is MNHNS, CDR2 SASEGT, per germline. This CDR3 has 13 amino acids.

The chain links TRBV10-3 to TRBJ2-5; the D gene is possibly TRBD2 (5 bases). Germline V CDR1 and CDR2: ENHRY, SYGVKD. The CDR3 extends over 16 amino acids. Trimming removed 3 bases at V and 5 bases at J, with 19 bases between. In nucleotides, the CDR3 is TGTGCCATCAGTGATGGTGGGATCGAGGGAATGGAGACCCAGTACTTC. It specifies CAISDGGIEGMETQYF.

The chain links TRBV6-1 to TRBJ2-5, with unresolved D. Germline lookup yields CDR1 MNHNS and CDR2 SASEGT. The CDR3 sequence is 13 residues long. Trimming took 2 bases from V and 3 from J, leaving 7 bases between them. CDR3 loop: CASSELAKETQYF. For the CDR3, the DNA is TGTGCCAGCAGTGAATTAGCCAAAGAGACCCAGTACTTC.

This rearrangement joins TRBV18 to TRBJ2-3, with 7 bases lining up with TRBD1. The junction had 3 bases not matched to a gene; V was cut back by 5 bases and J by 4 bases. This CDR3 comprises 13 residues. Germline CDR1 reads KGHSH; CDR2 reads LQKENI. The CDR3 region has the DNA TGTGCCAGCTCAATAGGGACAGCAGATACGCAGTATTTT. It specifies CASSIGTADTQYF.

The chain couples TRBV2 to TRBJ1-2, with D possibly matching TRBD1 (5 bases). The CDR3 has 12 amino acids. CDR1 and CDR2 from the germline V gene are SNHLY and FYNNEI. Trimming left V 7 bases short and J 3 bases short, with 9 bases between. The CDR3 loop reads CASNRGDYGYTF. The CDR3 region has the DNA TGTGCCAGCAATCGGGGGGACTATGGCTACACCTTC.

In this sample, this clone turned up once. The rearrangement uses TRBV6-5 and TRBJ2-1, with TRBD1 identical over 10 bases. V dropped 5 bases and J dropped 7; count of bases not matched to a gene: 8. The CDR3 contains 15 residues. Germline V gene sequence: CDR1 MNHEY, CDR2 SVGAGI. The CDR3 bases are TGTGCCAGCAGTACCGGGACAGGGGTCCGAAATGAGCAGTTCTTC. It encodes CASSTGTGVRNEQFF.

The rearrangement links TRBV27 to TRBJ1-1; D remains ambiguous. From germline, CDR1 is MNHEY and CDR2 SMNVEV (reference sequence). The CDR3 has 13 amino acids. Trimming shortened V by 6 bases and J by 8 bases, and 16 bases separated the two germline ends. CDR3 in amino acids: CASRTSGEEEAFF. The CDR3 DNA is TGTGCCAGCAGGACATCGGGAGAAGAGGAAGCTTTCTTT.

V gene TRBV13 combines with J gene TRBJ2-7, with TRBD2 as a possible D gene (6 bases). With 0 bases removed from V and 6 bases from J, the gap between germline ends came to 6 bases. CDR3 length equals 12 residues. CDR1 and CDR2 from the germline V gene are PRHDT and FYEKMQ (reference sequence). The CDR3 DNA reads TGTGCCAGCAGCTTAGGGGGGGGCGAGCAGTACTTC. It encodes CASSLGGGEQYF. Together with reference TRBV13 and TRBJ2-7, the CDR3 gives the full variable domain: AAGVIQSPRHLIKEKRETATLKCYPIPRHDTVYWYQQGPGQDPQFLISFYEKMQSDKGSIPDRFSAQQFSDYHSELNMSSLELGDSALYFCASSLGGGEQYFGPGTRLTVT.

The chain links TRBV6-5 to TRBJ1-2; D call uncertain. Germline V gene lookup returns CDR1 MNHEY and CDR2 SVGAGI. The CDR3 sequence is 12 residues long. V was clipped by 10 bases and J by 4 bases, with 13 bases between them. The CDR3 DNA follows: TGTGCCACCCGGACTGGCCTCTATGGCTACACCTTC. The encoded protein is CATRTGLYGYTF.

The J gene is TRBJ2-7, the V gene TRBV30; 7 bases map to TRBD1. V was clipped by 5 bases and J by 1 base; unmatched bases: 5. Germline V gene lookup returns CDR1 GTSNPN and CDR2 SVGIG (reference sequence). The CDR3 length is 13 residues. DNA of the CDR3: TGTGCCTGGGACGGACAGGATTCCTACGAGCAGTACTTC. Amino acid sequence: CAWDGQDSYEQYF.

This chain links TRBV3-1 (or the pseudogene TRBV3-2) with TRBJ1-2, with 7 bases identical to TRBD1. The CDR3 loop spans 14 amino acids. V lost 0 bases to trimming and J lost 4 bases; unmatched junction nucleotides: 2. Per the germline V gene, CDR1 is LGHDT and CDR2 is YNNKEL (reference sequence). The CDR3: CASSQEDRFYGYTF. CDR3 in DNA: TGTGCCAGCAGCCAAGAGGACAGGTTCTATGGCTACACCTTC.